Listed below are T cell receptor beta chains from one sample, sequenced in a study of T cell repertoires in ileal Crohn's disease. Method: immunoSEQ multiplex PCR; TCRdb's copy keeps in-frame clones and lacks some. The sample records about 62,000 clones, approximately 91% being singletons. Sequenced sample: ileal tissue. These receptors were taken from an adult with Crohn's disease. Both conserved end residues are part of each CDR3. Each record gives: J gene, D gene, clone size, V gene, CDR3 protein, CDR3 DNA. A D gene is named only where the DNA matches it firmly. The listing skips clone size in some rows; elsewhere it reads once, few, many or a size class.

J: TRBJ1-1
D: TRBD1
size: few
V: TRBV18
CDR3: CASEDRGTSVKLGAFF
DNA: TGTGCCAGCGAAGACAGGGGGACCTCTGTTAAGTTGGGAGCTTTCTTT

J: TRBJ2-7
D: .
size: .
V: TRBV27
CDR3: CASSLRGNEQYF
DNA: TGTGCCAGCAGTTTACGAGGAAACGAGCAGTACTTC

J: TRBJ1-3
D: .
size: .
V: TRBV6-1
CDR3: CASSDRLQGTGNTIYF
DNA: TGTGCCAGCAGTGATCGATTGCAGGGTACCGGAAACACCATATATTTT

J: TRBJ1-1
D: .
size: .
V: TRBV5-4
CDR3: CASRQGANTELGAFF
DNA: TGTGCCAGCAGGCAGGGCGCCAACACTGAATTGGGAGCTTTCTTT

J: TRBJ2-2
D: TRBD2
size: .
V: TRBV6-1
CDR3: CASSEPAAGGPNGELFF
DNA: TGTGCCAGCAGTGAGCCAGCAGCGGGGGGGCCGAACGGGGAGCTGTTTTTT

J: TRBJ2-3
D: .
size: .
V: TRBV5-4
CDR3: CASSQQGRRSTDTQYF
DNA: TGTGCCAGCAGCCAACAGGGACGCAGGAGCACAGATACGCAGTATTTT

J: TRBJ1-2
D: .
size: .
V: TRBV7-9
CDR3: CASSTGQNYGYTF
DNA: TGTGCCAGCAGCACAGGACAGAACTATGGCTACACCTTC

J: TRBJ1-1
D: .
size: .
V: TRBV5-1
CDR3: CASNEEMNTEAFF
DNA: TGCGCCAGCAATGAAGAGATGAACACTGAAGCTTTCTTT

J: TRBJ2-5
D: .
size: few
V: TRBV5-1
CDR3: CASSLSGMTQETQYF
DNA: TGCGCCAGCAGCTTGTCAGGGATGACCCAAGAGACCCAGTACTTC

J: TRBJ2-2
D: .
size: .
V: TRBV9
CDR3: CASSPYSGTTIGELFF
DNA: TGTGCCAGCAGCCCATATTCCGGGACAACAATCGGGGAGCTGTTTTTT

J: TRBJ1-2
D: .
size: once
V: TRBV6-5
CDR3: CASRDGQSALYGYTF
DNA: TGTGCCAGCAGAGACGGACAGTCGGCCCTGTATGGCTACACCTTC

J: TRBJ1-3
D: .
size: .
V: TRBV5-1
CDR3: CASREGEGNTIYF
DNA: TGCGCCAGTCGGGAGGGCGAAGGAAACACCATATATTTT

J: TRBJ1-1
D: .
size: .
V: TRBV14
CDR3: CASSQDQQPEAFF
DNA: TGTGCCAGCAGCCAAGATCAACAGCCTGAAGCTTTCTTT

J: TRBJ2-7
D: TRBD2
size: .
V: TRBV11-2
CDR3: CASSLGAGGSYEQYF
DNA: TGTGCCAGCAGCTTAGGGGCGGGGGGCTCCTACGAGCAGTACTTC

J: TRBJ2-5
D: TRBD1
size: .
V: TRBV29-1
CDR3: CSVHRYRGRGETQYF
DNA: TGCAGCGTCCACCGATACAGGGGTAGAGGCGAGACCCAGTACTTC

J: TRBJ1-3
D: .
size: .
V: TRBV14
CDR3: CASSQANSGNTIYF
DNA: TGTGCCAGCAGCCAAGCAAACTCTGGAAACACCATATATTTT

J: TRBJ1-3
D: TRBD1
size: .
V: TRBV19
CDR3: CASSTGGILSGNTIYF
DNA: TGTGCCAGTAGTACAGGGGGCATCTTGTCTGGAAACACCATATATTTT

J: TRBJ2-7
D: TRBD1
size: .
V: TRBV18
CDR3: CASSPRPGTGGYEQYF
DNA: TGTGCCAGCTCACCACGTCCCGGGACAGGGGGCTACGAGCAGTACTTC

J: TRBJ1-6
D: TRBD1
size: .
V: TRBV5-4
CDR3: CASSLVPGQGTSPLHF
DNA: TGTGCCAGCAGCTTAGTTCCGGGACAGGGTACATCACCCCTCCACTTT

J: TRBJ2-6
D: .
size: .
V: TRBV19
CDR3: CASSEGAGANVLTF
DNA: TGTGCCAGTAGTGAGGGGGCTGGGGCCAACGTCCTGACTTTC

J: TRBJ2-7
D: TRBD2
size: .
V: TRBV11-3
CDR3: CASSRIAGGNYEQYF
DNA: TGTGCCAGCAGCCGGATAGCGGGAGGGAATTACGAGCAGTACTTC

J: TRBJ1-1
D: .
size: .
V: TRBV5-4
CDR3: CASSNQGGYEAFF
DNA: TGTGCCAGCAGTAATCAGGGAGGGTATGAAGCTTTCTTT

J: TRBJ1-4
D: .
size: .
V: TRBV2
CDR3: CASRTDFNEKLFF
DNA: TGTGCCAGCCGGACAGATTTTAATGAAAAACTGTTTTTT

J: TRBJ2-7
D: .
size: few
V: TRBV19
CDR3: CASSQVDSYEQYF
DNA: TGTGCCAGTAGTCAGGTGGACTCCTACGAGCAGTACTTC

J: TRBJ2-1
D: TRBD1
size: .
V: TRBV14
CDR3: CASSQVSRRGNEQFF
DNA: TGTGCCAGCAGCCAAGTGTCCCGCAGGGGGAATGAGCAGTTCTTC

J: TRBJ1-1
D: TRBD1
size: .
V: TRBV5-6
CDR3: CASSYRDRGTEAFF
DNA: TGTGCCAGCAGCTACCGGGACAGGGGGACTGAAGCTTTCTTT

J: TRBJ1-5
D: .
size: .
V: TRBV20-1
CDR3: CSARSGLPQHF
DNA: TGCAGTGCACGCTCAGGGCTGCCCCAGCATTTT

J: TRBJ2-1
D: TRBD2
size: .
V: TRBV4-1
CDR3: CASSHPTSGGNNEQFF
DNA: TGCGCCAGCAGCCATCCCACTAGCGGGGGGAACAATGAGCAGTTCTTC

J: TRBJ1-1
D: .
size: .
V: TRBV11-3
CDR3: CASSFVPLNTEAFF
DNA: TGTGCCAGCAGCTTCGTCCCCCTAAACACTGAAGCTTTCTTT

J: TRBJ1-5
D: .
size: .
V: TRBV5-1
CDR3: CASSLGDSVSNQPQHF
DNA: TGCGCCAGCAGCTTGGGAGACAGCGTTAGCAATCAGCCCCAGCATTTT

J: TRBJ1-1
D: .
size: .
V: TRBV7-6
CDR3: CASSSQGIRENTEAFF
DNA: TGTGCCAGCAGCTCCCAGGGGATTCGAGAGAACACTGAAGCTTTCTTT

J: TRBJ1-4
D: .
size: .
V: TRBV2
CDR3: CASSGQGLANEKLFF
DNA: TGTGCCAGCAGTGGTCAGGGGCTTGCTAATGAAAAACTGTTTTTT

J: TRBJ2-3
D: TRBD2
size: .
V: TRBV11-3
CDR3: CASSSPGGGSDTQYF
DNA: TGTGCCAGCAGCTCACCCGGGGGAGGGTCAGATACGCAGTATTTT

J: TRBJ2-2
D: TRBD1
size: .
V: TRBV5-4
CDR3: CASSRRAGTGNTGELFF
DNA: TGTGCCAGCAGCCGTAGAGCCGGGACAGGGAACACCGGGGAGCTGTTTTTT

J: TRBJ2-1
D: TRBD1
size: .
V: TRBV10-1
CDR3: CAILTKDRYNEQFF
DNA: TGCGCCATCTTAACTAAGGACAGGTACAATGAGCAGTTCTTC

J: TRBJ1-5
D: .
size: .
V: TRBV19
CDR3: CASSGAGGRVQPQHF
DNA: TGTGCCAGTAGTGGTGCGGGGGGTAGAGTACAGCCCCAGCATTTT

J: TRBJ1-2
D: TRBD1
size: once
V: TRBV5-1
CDR3: CASSPGALDRGHYGYTF
DNA: TGCGCCAGCAGCCCGGGCGCCCTAGACAGGGGGCACTATGGCTACACCTTC

J: TRBJ2-7
D: TRBD1
size: .
V: TRBV5-1
CDR3: CASSFSGQGNSYEQYF
DNA: TGCGCCAGCAGCTTCTCGGGACAGGGAAACTCCTACGAGCAGTACTTC

J: TRBJ1-1
D: .
size: .
V: TRBV5-8
CDR3: CASRINYWTPREAFF
DNA: TGTGCCAGCAGGATCAACTACTGGACACCCCGGGAAGCTTTCTTT

J: TRBJ2-1
D: .
size: .
V: TRBV5-1
CDR3: CASSLNRVNYNEQFF
DNA: TGCGCCAGCAGCTTGAACAGGGTAAATTACAATGAGCAGTTCTTC